This is a list of T cell receptor beta chains from one sample in a study of post-analysis software for immune sequencing data. TCRdb processed the PCR reads anew with MiXCR; each CDR3 protein has one entry. Among roughly 180,000 distinct CDR3 sequences listed, 25% to 35% were seen once. What was sequenced was blood. These receptors were collected from a girl between 5 and 17 years old with multiple sclerosis. Both conserved end residues are part of each CDR3. D genes are given only for firm matches. Size values are once, few and many counts, or a class for expanded clones, and some rows have none.

clone size | J gene | V gene | D gene | CDR3 DNA | CDR3 protein
many | TRBJ1-2 | TRBV5-1 | . | TGCGCCAGCCGGGGGGTCGACTATGGCTACACCTTC | CASRGVDYGYTF
. | TRBJ2-3 | TRBV20-1 | . | TGCAGTGCTAGAGATTCCAGGGGATCCACAGATACGCAGTATTTT | CSARDSRGSTDTQYF
. | TRBJ1-4 | TRBV20-1 | TRBD1 | TGCAGTGCTAGAGATCCAGGGGGGCCTAATGAAAAACTGTTTTTT | CSARDPGGPNEKLFF
. | TRBJ2-3 | TRBV5-1 | TRBD2 | TGCGCCAGCAGCTTTCGGACTAGCGGTGGGAGCACAGATACGCAGTATTTT | CASSFRTSGGSTDTQYF
. | TRBJ1-2 | TRBV5-6 | TRBD1 | TGTGCCAGCAGCCCGGGACAGTACTATGGCTACACCTTC | CASSPGQYYGYTF
few | TRBJ1-2 | TRBV29-1 | . | TGCAGCGTTGAAGATCTTGCCCTAGACCCCGGAGGCTATGGCTACACCTTC | CSVEDLALDPGGYGYTF
. | TRBJ2-2 | TRBV7-2 | . | TGTGCCAGCAGCTTAAGGGGCGGAAGGGAGCTGTTTTTT | CASSLRGGRELFF
. | TRBJ1-6 | TRBV20-1 | . | TGCAGTGCTGGGATGGGGAATTCACCCCTCCACTTT | CSAGMGNSPLHF
many | TRBJ2-7 | TRBV20-1 | . | TGCAGTGCTAGATACCCAAATCCACCCTACGAGCAGTACTTC | CSARYPNPPYEQYF
. | TRBJ2-1 | TRBV3-1 | . | TGTGCCAGCAGCCAGGGAGCGAACTACAATGGGCAGTTCTTC | CASSQGANYNGQFF
many | TRBJ2-7 | TRBV7-9 | TRBD1 | TGTGCCAGCAGCTGGGGACAGACTTCCTACGAGCAGTACTTC | CASSWGQTSYEQYF
many | TRBJ2-1 | TRBV4-1 | TRBD2 | TGCGCCAGCAGCCAAGCTGCCCGGGGGGAGACAACCTACAATGAGCAGTTCTTC | CASSQAARGETTYNEQFF
many | TRBJ2-1 | TRBV4-1 | TRBD2 | TGCGCCAGCAGCCAAGCTAGCGGTGAGCAGTTCTTC | CASSQASGEQFF
many | TRBJ2-1 | TRBV10-3 | TRBD2 | TGTGCCATCAGTGAGTCTTGGACTAGCGGTCTCGAGGGCTACAATGAGCAGTTCTTC | CAISESWTSGLEGYNEQFF
. | TRBJ1-5 | TRBV9 | . | TGTGCCAGCAGCGGGGGCCCCGGGGGAGGGGGTAATCAGCCCCAGCATTTT | CASSGGPGGGGNQPQHF
. | TRBJ2-5 | TRBV7-9 | . | TGTGCCAGCAGCCCAAAGGGACGGGAAGAGACCCAGTACTTC | CASSPKGREETQYF
many | TRBJ2-5 | TRBV4-1 | . | TGCGCCAGCAGCCAAGACCGGACATGGGGGGAGACCCAGTACTTC | CASSQDRTWGETQYF
few | TRBJ2-3 | TRBV6-1 | TRBD2 | TGTGCCAGCAGCGCTGGACTAGCGGGGGTCACAGATACGCAGTATTTT | CASSAGLAGVTDTQYF
few | TRBJ1-1 | TRBV2 | . | TGTGCCAGCAGCTCACAGGGAAGGAACACTGAAGCTTTCTTT | CASSSQGRNTEAFF
once | TRBJ2-5 | TRBV25-1 | TRBD2 | TGTGCCTGCAGTGAATTAGCGGGAGTAGGAGAGACCCAGTACTTC | CACSELAGVGETQYF
many | TRBJ1-1 | TRBV7-2 | . | TGTGCCAGCAGCTTAGTAGGGACCACCATCGGCACTGAAGCTTTCTTT | CASSLVGTTIGTEAFF
many | TRBJ1-6 | TRBV28 | . | TGTGCCAGCAGCCCATCCCAAGTCTATTCACCCCTCCACTTT | CASSPSQVYSPLHF
. | TRBJ1-2 | TRBV7-2 | . | TGTGCCAGCAGCTTGACAGGCGCCTATGGCTACACCTTC | CASSLTGAYGYTF
. | TRBJ2-1 | TRBV7-9 | . | TGTGCCAGCAGCTTAGAAGCAACCTACAATGAGCAGTTCTTC | CASSLEATYNEQFF
. | TRBJ1-1 | TRBV6-5 | . | TGTGCCAGCACCCAAGGGGAGATTCTCACTGAAGCTTTCTTT | CASTQGEILTEAFF
few | TRBJ1-5 | TRBV2 | TRBD1 | TGTGCCAGCAGACGAAACCTTGGGACAGGGACGGCTTTTGGCAATCAGCCCCAGCATTTT | CASRRNLGTGTAFGNQPQHF
many | TRBJ1-5 | TRBV4-1 | . | TGCGCCAGCAGCCGCCGGGACATCGATCAGCCCCAGCATTTT | CASSRRDIDQPQHF
. | TRBJ1-5 | TRBV6-1 | . | TGTGCCACCGCCTGGGGGGGATATAGCAATCAGCCCCAGCATTTT | CATAWGGYSNQPQHF
. | TRBJ1-5 | TRBV28 | TRBD1 | TGTGCCAGCAGTACCCCGCGGACAGGGAACAATCAGCCCCAGCATTTT | CASSTPRTGNNQPQHF
. | TRBJ1-4 | TRBV14 | . | TGTGCCAGCAGCCAGGGGACCCGGTCGGATGAAAAACTGTTTTTT | CASSQGTRSDEKLFF
. | TRBJ2-3 | TRBV6-2/TRBV6-3 | TRBD2 | TGTGCCAGCTTTCCGGCGGGAGCTGCAGATACGCAGTATTTT | CASFPAGAADTQYF